The 27 T cell receptor beta chains listed next were all sequenced from one sample in a study of shared clonotypes between healthy human individuals. Sequenced by immunoSEQ multiplex PCR; TCRdb stores in-frame clones only, minus some. Of roughly 550,000 clones detected, nearly 97% appear once; the ten largest clones hold about 0.11%. CD45RO negativity and positive selection for CCR7 defined naive CD8 cells, a population that excluded terminally differentiated effector memory CD45RA+ cells. The sequenced material came from naive CD8+ T cells sorted from blood. These receptors all come from a woman younger than 45 in good health.

The chain has TRBV28 and TRBJ1-1, with D possibly TRBD1 on 5 matching bases. The CDR3 has 16 residues. The V end lost 4 bases, the J end lost 0 bases, and 15 bases lay between the germline ends. Germline V CDR1 and CDR2: MDHEN, SYDVKM. This CDR3 reads CASSSSTAHMNTEAFF. The DNA of the CDR3 is TGTGCCAGCAGTTCGTCGACAGCGCACATGAACACTGAAGCTTTCTTT.

The J gene is TRBJ1-1, the V gene TRBV27; unclear D gene. Per the germline V gene, CDR1 is MNHEY and CDR2 is SMNVEV (reference sequence). V lost 10 bases and J 1 base, leaving 13 bases between the germline ends. The CDR3 sequence is 13 residues long. DNA for the CDR3: TGTGCCACCGCCACATTAGGGAACACTGAAGCTTTCTTT. Translation: CATATLGNTEAFF.

This clone showed up just once. Within the sample, other DNA sequences also encode this same CDR3. This sequence joins TRBV5-4 and TRBJ2-1, with D unclear. V lost 4 bases, J lost 6 bases, and 5 bases lay in between. CDR1 and CDR2 from the germline V gene are SGHNT and YYREEE (reference sequence). The length of the CDR3 is 11 residues. The CDR3 sequence is CASSTINEQFF. The CDR3 bases are TGTGCCAGCAGCACCATCAATGAGCAGTTCTTC.

The chain uses TRBV4-1 and TRBJ2-7, with D possibly matching TRBD1 (5 bases). CDR1 MGHRA and CDR2 YSYEKL come from the germline V gene. CDR3 length: 16 amino acids. V dropped 3 bases and J dropped 2 bases, with 17 bases sitting between them. The CDR3 region is CASSHRAGLQTYEQYF. The CDR3, as DNA: TGCGCCAGCAGCCACCGCGCAGGGTTACAAACCTACGAGCAGTACTTC.

The chain carries TRBV11-2 and TRBJ1-1; D unresolved. V gave up 2 bases and J gave up 8 bases, with 6 bases separating them. This CDR3 is 11 amino acids long. The germline gives CDR1 SGHAT, CDR2 FQNNGV. The DNA of the CDR3 is TGTGCCAGCAGCTTACCAGTAGAAGCTTTCTTT. This translates into CASSLPVEAFF. Combining the CDR3 with reference TRBV11-2 and TRBJ1-1 gives the whole variable domain EAGVAQSPRYKIIEKRQSVAFWCNPISGHATLYWYQQILGQGPKLLIQFQNNGVVDDSQLPKDRFSAERLKGVDSTLKIQPAKLEDSAVYLCASSLPVEAFFGQGTRLTVV.

The chain recombines TRBV5-1 with TRBJ1-1; D may be TRBD1 (6 bases). CDR1 is SGHRS and CDR2 is YFSETQ in the germline V gene. The CDR3 contains 17 residues. Trimming took off 0 bases at V and 4 bases at J, with 19 bases between the two ends. The CDR3 here is CASSLDLSVATGTEAFF. The CDR3, as DNA: TGCGCCAGCAGCTTGGATTTATCGGTGGCGACAGGCACTGAAGCTTTCTTT.

Concerning this clone: The limits of the CDR3 on the DNA are not certain, so only TCRdb's listed CDR3 is given. J is TRBJ1-3 and V is TRBV7-9. 15 amino acids form the CDR3, both terminal residues included. In germline, CDR1 is SEHNR, CDR2 FQNEAQ (reference sequence). CDR3 region: CASSFWEWDGNTIYF.

The chain joins TRBV14 to TRBJ2-1, with TRBD2 identical over 11 bases. CDR3 length: 17 residues. CDR1 is SGHDN and CDR2 is FVKESK in the germline V gene. Germline trimming cut 4 bases from V and 12 bases from J; bases unmatched to any gene: 17. CDR3 DNA: TGTGCCAGCAGCCGAAGTCACGTAGCGGGAGGGCCTTATGGGCAGTTCTTC. It translates to CASSRSHVAGGPYGQFF.

The sample holds one count of this clone. The CDR3 region is CASSYSGGPGLAMGNNEQFF. The CDR3 nucleotides read TGTGCCAGCAGTTACTCAGGGGGCCCAGGACTAGCGATGGGGAACAATGAGCAGTTCTTC. The V call is TRBV6-7, the J call TRBJ2-1; 9 bases map to TRBD2. TRBV6-7 is classed as an ORF, of uncertain function. J was trimmed by 5 bases and V by 0 bases; bases with no gene match: 17. The CDR3 spans 20 residues.

V usage is TRBV7-9 and J usage is TRBJ2-4; 9 bases align to TRBD2. The V and J ends lost 5 bases and 4 bases, in that order; junction bases with no gene match: 15. Germline V lookup: CDR1 SEHNR, CDR2 FQNEAQ (reference sequence). The CDR3 is 18 amino acids. The CDR3 coding sequence is TGTGCCAGCAGCCCAGAGGGGTTGGCGGGAGGGCGTAAAAACATTCAGTACTTC. This sequence encodes CASSPEGLAGGRKNIQYF.

J is TRBJ1-1 and V is TRBV28; TRBD1 is a possible D gene (6 bases). Germline V lookup: CDR1 MDHEN, CDR2 SYDVKM. The length of the CDR3 is 12 residues. Trimming stripped 3 bases from V and 11 bases from J, with 13 bases between. The DNA for the CDR3 is TGTGCCAGCAGTTTTGAGACAGGCGCCGCTTTCTTT. As protein: CASSFETGAAFF.

This clone is a singleton in its sample. DNA of the CDR3: TGTGCCAGCAGCTCCCCCGGGACAGGGGTTATTTTTGGCTACACCTTC. It codes for CASSSPGTGVIFGYTF. The V gene is TRBV7-9, the J gene TRBJ1-2, with TRBD1 matching 10 bases. This CDR3 contains 16 residues. Trimming removed 4 bases from V and 7 bases from J; junction bases left unmatched: 12. Germline assignment: CDR1 SEHNR and CDR2 FQNEAQ (reference sequence).

The V gene is TRBV6-5, the J gene TRBJ1-5; D gene ambiguous. The CDR3 sequence is 15 residues long. V lost 0 bases and J 6 bases, leaving 12 bases between the germline ends. Germline values: CDR1 MNHEY, CDR2 SVGAGI. In DNA form, the CDR3 reads TGTGCCAGCAGTTACTCCCGGGGATCTGTTCAGCCCCAGCATTTT. Its protein product is CASSYSRGSVQPQHF.

V usage is TRBV15 and J usage is TRBJ1-1; D is unresolved. CDR3 length equals 12 residues. The V gene's germline CDR1 is LNHNV and CDR2 YYDKDF (reference sequence). Deletions cut 3 bases from V and 3 bases from J, with 5 bases between. The CDR3 loop is CATSSSYTEAFF. The CDR3 coding sequence is TGTGCCACCAGCAGTTCGTACACTGAAGCTTTCTTT.

CDR3 region: CASSQEGGQLSQPQHF. The CDR3 coding sequence is TGCGCCAGCAGCCAAGAAGGAGGGCAACTAAGTCAGCCCCAGCATTTT. V gene TRBV4-1 combines with J gene TRBJ1-5; no clear D gene. V was clipped by 0 bases and J by 6 bases, with 15 bases between them. The CDR3 is 16 residues long. The V gene's germline CDR1 is MGHRA and CDR2 YSYEKL.

The rearrangement uses TRBV6-5 and TRBJ2-1; D is perhaps TRBD2 (5 bases). The CDR3 totals 13 residues. V lost 4 bases and J 5 bases, leaving 9 bases between the germline ends. Germline CDR1 is MNHEY and CDR2 is SVGAGI. The CDR3 DNA reads as TGTGCCAGCAGTTCTGTCGGGAACAATGAGCAGTTCTTC. Its translation is CASSSVGNNEQFF.

V is TRBV7-6 and J is TRBJ2-7; 7 positions agree with TRBD2. V shed 2 bases, J shed 0 bases, and the junction held 4 bases outside the gene matches. The CDR3 extends over 15 amino acids. Germline loops: CDR1 SGHVS, CDR2 FNYEAQ. CDR3 bases: TGTGCCAGCAGCTTATGGGGCGGGAGCTCCTACGAGCAGTACTTC. This gives the protein CASSLWGGSSYEQYF.

CDR3: CASSDRWEQFF. CDR3 nucleotide sequence: TGTGCCAGCAGCGACCGGTGGGAGCAGTTCTTC. The chain joins TRBV9 to TRBJ2-1, with D hard to call. The CDR3 loop spans 11 amino acids. Trimming took 3 bases from V and 10 from J, leaving 8 bases between them. CDR1 and CDR2 from the germline V gene are SGDLS and YYNGEE.

The chain couples TRBV7-9 to TRBJ1-3; no clear D gene. Germline V gene lookup returns CDR1 SEHNR and CDR2 FQNEAQ (reference sequence). This CDR3 region has 13 residues. Trimming removed 2 bases from V and 2 bases from J, with 4 bases in between. The CDR3, as DNA: TGTGCCAGCAGCTTACTCGCTGGAAACACCATATATTTT. Translating gives CASSLLAGNTIYF.

In DNA, the CDR3 is TGTGCCAGCAGCTCAGACTACTCGGGGGAAGAGACCCAGTACTTC. Amino acid sequence: CASSSDYSGEETQYF. The chain carries TRBV11-2 and TRBJ2-5; D is perhaps TRBD2 (6 bases). The CDR3 totals 15 residues. The V gene's germline CDR1 is SGHAT and CDR2 FQNNGV. V was shortened by 4 bases and J by 3 bases, with 15 bases between the two germline ends.

The V gene is TRBV28, the J gene TRBJ2-7; TRBD2 might be the D (6 bases). Germline V CDR1 and CDR2: MDHEN, SYDVKM. The CDR3 contains 16 residues. V shed 5 bases and J shed 0 bases, with 17 bases lying between them. DNA of the CDR3: TGTGCCAGCAGTCCTATCGACGGGAGAGTCTCCTACGAGCAGTACTTC. As protein: CASSPIDGRVSYEQYF.

The V and J genes are TRBV27 and TRBJ2-7, with D perhaps matching TRBD2 (7 bases). Germline V lookup: CDR1 MNHEY, CDR2 SMNVEV (reference sequence). V was trimmed by 2 bases and J by 4 bases, leaving 12 bases between them. The CDR3 length is 14 residues. CDR3 protein: CASSLVAGAYEQYF. For the CDR3, the DNA is TGTGCCAGCAGTTTAGTGGCGGGGGCATACGAGCAGTACTTC.

V and J are TRBV27 and TRBJ2-1, with D possibly TRBD2 on 6 matching bases. CDR1 is MNHEY and CDR2 is SMNVEV in the germline V gene (reference sequence). Trimming left V 7 bases short and J 4 bases short, with 20 bases between. This CDR3 contains 16 residues. The CDR3 here is CASTTHSGDYYNEQFF. The CDR3 DNA follows: TGTGCCAGCACTACTCACTCGGGAGACTATTACAATGAGCAGTTCTTC.

V and J are TRBV28 and TRBJ1-1; no clear D. This CDR3 is 13 amino acids long. Trimming took 5 bases from V and 0 from J, leaving 7 bases between them. Looked up from germline, CDR1 is MDHEN and CDR2 is SYDVKM. The CDR3 region has the DNA TGTGCCAGCAGTATTCAGGTGAACACTGAAGCTTTCTTT. This translates into CASSIQVNTEAFF.

The V gene is TRBV5-6, the J gene TRBJ2-5; D not certain. Germline V CDR1 and CDR2: SGHDT, YYEEEE. CDR3 length: 13 amino acids. Trimming removed 0 bases at V and 5 bases at J, with 8 bases between. The CDR3 DNA reads as TGTGCCAGCAGCTTGGTGGTAGGGGAGACCCAGTACTTC. Amino acid sequence: CASSLVVGETQYF.

The genes are TRBV27 and TRBJ1-5; 7 bases align to TRBD1. The CDR3 has 13 amino acids. The germline gives CDR1 MNHEY, CDR2 SMNVEV (reference sequence). V shed 5 bases and J 3 bases; nucleotides not matched to a gene: 1. The CDR3 loop reads CASSDRVNQPQHF. The CDR3 nucleotides are TGTGCCAGCAGTGACAGGGTCAATCAGCCCCAGCATTTT.

V is TRBV12-2 and J is TRBJ2-3; TRBD2, the table's D call, was not compared with the DNA. TRBV12-2 is labeled a pseudogene. This CDR3 spans 17 amino acids. The CDR3 bases are TGTGCAAGTCGCCCCCGACTAGCGGGAGGGCCAGGAGATACGCAGTATTTT. The encoded protein is CASRPRLAGGPGDTQYF.